Described below is a single T cell receptor (beta chain) sequence and its context. Its antigen is not identified. This CDR3 region has 17 residues. The V segment lost 0 bases and the J segment 6 bases; nucleotides outside the gene matches: 10. Germline lookup yields CDR1 SGHDN and CDR2 FVKESK. This specimen belongs to a study of cytomegalovirus exposure and HLA in healthy donors. Findings and caveats of the study: Associated with cytomegalovirus, according to the listing, were 164 TCR beta chains.

This table comes from immunoSEQ multiplex PCR, and its TCRdb copy is limited to in-frame clones, with some not included. The table lists some 130,000 clones, just under 85% of them singletons. The TCR comes from a woman in her 30s in good health and CMV-seronegative. Specimen: PBMCs. The chain joins TRBV14 to TRBJ2-5; 10 bases map to TRBD2. The CDR3 coding sequence is TGTGCCAGCAGCCAAGATCGGGCTAGCGGGGGTTCGAAGACCCAGTACTTC. It yields the protein CASSQDRASGGSKTQYF.